This TCR beta chain appears in the sequencing data of a study of blood T cell repertoires in COVID-19. Across the study: T cells, B-cell-depleted T cells, or PBMCs provided the cDNA or gDNA that served as material.

The assay was immunoSEQ multiplex PCR, and TCRdb's table has in-frame clones only and misses some. The sample shows 170,000 or so clones, 88% of them seen only once. Participant ages covered roughly 18 to 89 years across around 25 US areas. The CDR3 contains 13 residues. The V end lost 0 bases, the J end lost 4 bases, and 7 bases lay between the germline ends. CDR1 is MNHEY and CDR2 is SVGAGI in the germline V gene. The specimen sequenced was PBMCs or T cells enriched from blood (not recorded which). The source of this sequence is a young woman who had recovered from COVID-19. The J gene is TRBJ2-7, the V gene TRBV6-5; no clear D gene. The CDR3 loop reads CASSYSYRYEQYF. In DNA, the CDR3 is TGTGCCAGCAGTTACTCCTACAGATACGAGCAGTACTTC.